These 12 T cell receptor beta chains share one sample of origin, sequenced in a study of blood T cell repertoires in COVID-19 (dated by TCRdb to 2020 to 2022). The method was the immunoSEQ multiplex PCR assay. TCRdb limited this immuneACCESS table to in-frame rearrangements with V and J called. A share of clones is missing; checked studies link under half to unresolved V genes, and the rest is unexplained. This sample comprises hundreds of thousands of clones, around 88% of them detected only once. The biggest ten clones account for about 7.6% of the sample. The source material was peripheral blood. These receptors were obtained from a woman aged 60-75 years with COVID-19, enrolled during active disease.

This chain uses TRBV5-5 with TRBJ1-4; D is unclear. V was pared by 0 bases and J by 0 bases, with 15 bases between. Germline CDR1 and CDR2: SGHKS and YYEKEE (reference sequence). CDR3 length: 18 amino acids. The CDR3 sequence: CASSLAPTHRATNEKLFF. CDR3 bases: TGTGCCAGCAGCTTGGCCCCCACCCATAGAGCAACTAATGAAAAACTGTTTTTT.

The chain employs TRBV4-3 and TRBJ2-7; no definite D call. Trimming removed 0 bases at V and 2 bases at J, with 11 bases between. This CDR3 region has 15 residues. CDR1 and CDR2 from the germline V gene are LGHNA and YSLEER. The DNA for the CDR3 is TGCGCCAGCAGCCAAGATCGAACGAGGACCTACGAGCAGTACTTC. Amino acids: CASSQDRTRTYEQYF.

CDR3 nucleotides: TGTGCCAGCAGTTTTCAGGGTGGTTACACCTTC. It specifies CASSFQGGYTF. V is TRBV28 and J is TRBJ1-2; a weak D match, TRBD1 (5 bases). Germline V gene data show CDR1 as MDHEN and CDR2 as SYDVKM. The CDR3 is made up of 11 amino acids. Trimming took off 3 bases at V and 11 bases at J, with 10 bases between the two ends.

The chain uses TRBV7-2 and TRBJ2-1; D not certain. Trimming pared 11 bases from V and 5 bases from J, leaving 16 bases between. This CDR3 spans 13 amino acids. Germline V gene data show CDR1 as SGHTA and CDR2 as FQGNSA. This chain's CDR3 is CALEAVLNNEQFF. The CDR3 region has the DNA TGTGCCCTCGAGGCCGTGTTGAACAATGAGCAGTTCTTC.

This clone was counted once. The chain recombines TRBV25-1 with TRBJ1-2; weak D call: TRBD1 (5 bases). Germline-derived CDR1 and CDR2 are MGHDK and SYGVNS. The CDR3 sequence is 13 residues long. V lost 3 bases, J lost 8 bases, and 13 bases lay in between. The CDR3 sequence: CASSDVRVEGYTF. CDR3 nucleotides: TGTGCCAGCAGTGATGTCAGGGTGGAGGGCTACACCTTC.

The chain links TRBV27 to TRBJ1-4; 9 bases are a match to TRBD1. Losses at the gene ends were 5 bases for V and 8 bases for J; bases not matched to a gene: 9. Germline V gene sequence: CDR1 MNHEY, CDR2 SMNVEV (reference sequence). The CDR3 runs 15 residues. The CDR3, as DNA: TGTGCCAGCAGTCCCCTGGGACAGGGATGGGAAAAACTGTTTTTT. This translates into CASSPLGQGWEKLFF.

This chain joins TRBV7-9 and TRBJ1-5, with D possibly being TRBD1 (5 bases). The CDR3 consists of 15 residues. V was clipped by 5 bases and J by 4 bases, with 15 bases between them. Looked up from germline, CDR1 is SEHNR and CDR2 is FQNEAQ (reference sequence). The DNA of the CDR3 is TGTGCCAGCAGCCAGGGCTGGCAACTTAATCAGCCCCAGCATTTT. Its translation: CASSQGWQLNQPQHF. Full variable domain (rest looked up from reference TRBV7-9 and TRBJ1-5): DTGVSQNPRHKITKRGQNVTFRCDPISEHNRLYWYRQTLGQGPEFLTYFQNEAQLEKSRLLSDRFSAERPKGSFSTLEIQRTEQGDSAMYLCASSQGWQLNQPQHFGDGTRLSIL.

The rearrangement uses TRBV19 and TRBJ1-4; no firm D call. This CDR3 is built from 13 residues. V was shortened by 5 bases and J by 12 bases, with 16 bases between the two germline ends. Germline V gene lookup returns CDR1 LNHDA and CDR2 SQIVND (reference sequence). The CDR3 coding sequence is TGTGCCAGTAGTCTCGGACGGGGTGTGGAACTGTTTTTT. This translates into CASSLGRGVELFF.

This clone turned up a few times. The chain uses TRBV9 and TRBJ1-6; D unclear. V lost 0 bases, J lost 5 bases, and 6 bases lay in between. Germline-derived CDR1 and CDR2 are SGDLS and YYNGEE. The CDR3 covers 14 residues. The DNA for the CDR3 is TGTGCCAGCAGCGTAGCGGTAAATAATTCACCCCTCCACTTT. Translated: CASSVAVNNSPLHF.

At least ten counts were recorded for this clone. This sequence joins TRBV7-6 and TRBJ1-6; D is unclear. CDR3 length: 16 amino acids. V was trimmed by 5 bases and J by 7 bases, leaving 18 bases between them. Germline V gene sequence: CDR1 SGHVS, CDR2 FNYEAQ. In nucleotides, the CDR3 is TGTGCCAGCAGCCTAGACGGAGGACTACTCAATTCACCCCTCCACTTT. Translation: CASSLDGGLLNSPLHF.

Turning to this clone: Other nucleotide sequences from this sample produce the same CDR3. The V gene is TRBV4-1, the J gene TRBJ2-4; D may be TRBD1 (5 bases). V lost 3 bases, J lost 2 bases, and 11 bases lay in between. The CDR3 loop spans 15 amino acids. Germline V gives CDR1 MGHRA, CDR2 YSYEKL. CDR3 nucleotide sequence: TGCGCCAGCAGCCAGGGCCAGGGAACCAAAAACATTCAGTACTTC. Translated: CASSQGQGTKNIQYF.

This chain joins TRBV11-3 and TRBJ2-1, with 9 bases aligning to TRBD2. The CDR3 is 18 residues long. CDR1 SGHNT and CDR2 YENEEA come from the germline V gene. The ends lost 4 bases at V and 4 bases at J; junction bases unmatched: 14. DNA for the CDR3: TGTGCCAGCAGCTCGAGAGGGGCTAGCGGGGCTATTTACAATGAGCAGTTCTTC. Protein sequence: CASSSRGASGAIYNEQFF.